This TCR beta chain was retrieved from a study of graft-versus-host responses after intestinal transplantation. Study as a whole: Induction with anti-thymocyte globulin, then tacrolimus and steroids for about 3 years, was given to all recipients. Study-wide points: There was an association between peak levels of circulating GvH clones and early post-transplant HvG declines.

Germline trimming cut 0 bases from V and 4 bases from J; bases unmatched to any gene: 4. CDR3 size: 15 residues. Germline V lookup: CDR1 SGDLS, CDR2 YYNGEE. Produced via immunoSEQ multiplex PCR; TCRdb's table is partial and in-frame only. Of around 20,000 clones listed, roughly 33% were seen once; the top ten hold roughly 9.8%. A few counts support this clone. Each mixed lymphocyte reaction held 200,000 CFSE-labeled responders and 200,000 irradiated violet-dye-labeled stimulators. This rearrangement joins TRBV9 to TRBJ2-5; TRBD1 matches at 9 bases. The starting material was alloreactive CD8+ T cells from a mixed lymphocyte reaction culture, obtained before intestinal transplant. Subset here: CFSE-low proliferating T cells sorted from roughly 6-day pre-transplant mixed lymphocyte reaction (GvH or HvG direction). The sequence was collected from a human patient who received an intestinal transplant. CDR3 in DNA: TGTGCCAGCAGCGTAGGGGGACAGGGTGGAGAGACCCAGTACTTC. It codes for CASSVGGQGGETQYF.